Below are 2 T cell receptor beta chains sequenced from a single sample in a study of CD8+CD57+ T cells in acquired aplastic anemia. Profiling of TCR beta VDJ combinations and CDR3 sequences used genomic DNA as template. Each CDR3 protein is one row after TCRdb ran MiXCR on the reads. The sample has around 150,000 distinct CDR3 sequences, around 45% seen once. Sequenced material: sorted CD4+, CD8+, or CD8+CD57+ T cells (not recorded which) from PBMCs. The receptors derive from a human donor in good health.

Many counts were recorded for this clonotype. The chain couples TRBV7-6 to TRBJ1-4, with D perhaps matching TRBD1 (6 bases). Germline CDR1 SGHVS, CDR2 FNYEAQ. The CDR3 has 15 residues. Trimming removed 1 base from V and 6 bases from J, with 12 bases in between. The CDR3 region has the DNA TGTGCCAGCAGCTTAGATTTCAGGGGTGATGAAAAACTGTTTTTT. Protein product: CASSLDFRGDEKLFF.

The sample holds a few counts of this clonotype. This chain connects TRBV3-1 to TRBJ2-1; 8 bases match TRBD2. In germline, CDR1 is LGHDT, CDR2 YNNKEL (reference sequence). The CDR3 length is 17 residues. V was clipped by 0 bases and J by 5 bases; unmatched bases: 9. The CDR3 sequence is CASSQDLSSGQNNEQFF. CDR3 DNA sequence: TGTGCCAGCAGCCAAGATCTTTCTAGCGGGCAGAACAATGAGCAGTTCTTC.